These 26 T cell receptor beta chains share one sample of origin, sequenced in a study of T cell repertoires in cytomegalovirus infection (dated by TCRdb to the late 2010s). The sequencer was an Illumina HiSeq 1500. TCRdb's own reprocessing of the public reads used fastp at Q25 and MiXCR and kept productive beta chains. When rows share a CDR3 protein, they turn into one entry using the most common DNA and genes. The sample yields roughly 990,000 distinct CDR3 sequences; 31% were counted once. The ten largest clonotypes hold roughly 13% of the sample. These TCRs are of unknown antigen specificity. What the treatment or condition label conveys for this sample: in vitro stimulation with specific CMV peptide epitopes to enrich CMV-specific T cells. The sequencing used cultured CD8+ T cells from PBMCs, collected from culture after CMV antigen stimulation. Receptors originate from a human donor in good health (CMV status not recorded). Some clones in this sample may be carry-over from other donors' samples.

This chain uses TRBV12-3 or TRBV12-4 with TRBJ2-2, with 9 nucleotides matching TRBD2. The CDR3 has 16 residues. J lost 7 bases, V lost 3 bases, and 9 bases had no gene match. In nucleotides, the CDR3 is TGTGCCAGCAGTTTGTATTGCGGGGGGGCCGACGGGGAGCTGTTTTTT. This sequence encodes CASSLYCGGADGELFF.

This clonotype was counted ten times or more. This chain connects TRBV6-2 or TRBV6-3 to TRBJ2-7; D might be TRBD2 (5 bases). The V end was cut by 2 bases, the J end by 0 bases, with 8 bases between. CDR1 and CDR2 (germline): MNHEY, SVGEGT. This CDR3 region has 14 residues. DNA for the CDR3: TGTGCCAGCAGTTACAAGGGAGACTCCTACGAGCAGTACGTC. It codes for CASSYKGDSYEQYV.

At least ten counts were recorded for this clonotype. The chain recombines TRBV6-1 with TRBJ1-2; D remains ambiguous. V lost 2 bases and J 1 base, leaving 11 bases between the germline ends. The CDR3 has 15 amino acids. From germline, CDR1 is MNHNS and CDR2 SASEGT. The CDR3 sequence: CASSEIRQINYGYTF. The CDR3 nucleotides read TGTGCCAGCAGTGAAATTAGGCAGATTAACTATGGCTACACCTTC.

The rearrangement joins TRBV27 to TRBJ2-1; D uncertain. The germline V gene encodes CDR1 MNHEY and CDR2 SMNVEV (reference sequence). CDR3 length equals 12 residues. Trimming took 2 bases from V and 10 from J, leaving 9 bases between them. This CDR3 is CASSLTGLEQFF. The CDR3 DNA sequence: TGTGCCAGCAGTTTAACCGGGTTAGAGCAGTTCTTC.

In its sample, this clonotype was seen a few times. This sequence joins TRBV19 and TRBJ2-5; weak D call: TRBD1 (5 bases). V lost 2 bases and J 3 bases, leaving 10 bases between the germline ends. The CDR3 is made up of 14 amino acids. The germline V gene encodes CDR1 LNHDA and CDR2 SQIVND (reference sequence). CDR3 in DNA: TGTGCCAGTAGTATATCGCAGGGTGAAGAGACCCAGTACTTC. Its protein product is CASSISQGEETQYF.

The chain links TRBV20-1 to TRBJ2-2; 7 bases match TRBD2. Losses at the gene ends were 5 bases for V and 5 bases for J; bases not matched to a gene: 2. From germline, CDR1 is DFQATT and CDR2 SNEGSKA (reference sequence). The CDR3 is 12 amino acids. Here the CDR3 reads CSAGGGTGELFF. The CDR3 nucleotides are TGCAGTGCTGGGGGGGGGACCGGGGAGCTGTTTTTT.

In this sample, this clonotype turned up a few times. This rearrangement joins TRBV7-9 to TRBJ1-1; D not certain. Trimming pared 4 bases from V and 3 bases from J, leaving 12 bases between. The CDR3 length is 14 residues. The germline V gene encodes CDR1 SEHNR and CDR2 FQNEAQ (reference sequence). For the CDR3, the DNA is TGTGCCAGCAGCTATACCTCCGGTGACACTGAAGCTTTCTTT. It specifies CASSYTSGDTEAFF.

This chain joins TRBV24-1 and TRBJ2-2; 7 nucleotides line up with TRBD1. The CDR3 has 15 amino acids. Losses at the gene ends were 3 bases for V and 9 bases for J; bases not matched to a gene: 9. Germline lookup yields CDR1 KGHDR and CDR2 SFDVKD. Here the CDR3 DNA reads TGTGCCACCAGTGATGAAAAGACAGGGATCAGGGAGCTGTTTTTT. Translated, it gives CATSDEKTGIRELFF.

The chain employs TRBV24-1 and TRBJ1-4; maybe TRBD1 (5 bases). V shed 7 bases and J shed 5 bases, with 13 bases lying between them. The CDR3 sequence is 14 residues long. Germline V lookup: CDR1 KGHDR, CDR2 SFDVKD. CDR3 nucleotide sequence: TGTGCCACCAGCCAAGGGGAGTTCAATGAAAAACTGTTTTTT. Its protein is CATSQGEFNEKLFF.

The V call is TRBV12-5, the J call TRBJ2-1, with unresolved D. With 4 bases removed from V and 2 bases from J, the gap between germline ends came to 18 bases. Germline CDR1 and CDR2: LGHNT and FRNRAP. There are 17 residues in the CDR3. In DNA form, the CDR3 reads TGTGCTAGTGGTTCATCCCGAATGGTAGACCCCTACAATGAGCAGTTCTTC. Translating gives CASGSSRMVDPYNEQFF.

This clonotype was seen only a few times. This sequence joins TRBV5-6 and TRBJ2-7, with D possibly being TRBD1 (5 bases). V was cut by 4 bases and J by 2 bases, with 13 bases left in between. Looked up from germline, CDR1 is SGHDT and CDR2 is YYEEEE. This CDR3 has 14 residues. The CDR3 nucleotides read TGTGCCAGCAGCCTTTCAGGGATTACCTACGAGCAGTACGTC. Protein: CASSLSGITYEQYV.

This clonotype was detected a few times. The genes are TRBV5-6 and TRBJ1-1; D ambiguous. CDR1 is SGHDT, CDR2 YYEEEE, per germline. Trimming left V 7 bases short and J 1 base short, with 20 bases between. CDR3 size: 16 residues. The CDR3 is CASRGFGVQPNTEAFF. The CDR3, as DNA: TGTGCCAGCCGCGGTTTTGGGGTACAACCGAACACTGAAGCTTTCTTT.

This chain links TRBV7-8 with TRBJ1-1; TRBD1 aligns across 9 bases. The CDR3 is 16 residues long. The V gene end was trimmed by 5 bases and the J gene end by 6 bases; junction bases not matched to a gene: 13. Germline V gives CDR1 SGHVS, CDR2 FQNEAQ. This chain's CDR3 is CASSKRGQGLGAEAFF. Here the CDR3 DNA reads TGTGCCAGCAGCAAACGGGGACAGGGTCTCGGGGCTGAAGCTTTCTTT.

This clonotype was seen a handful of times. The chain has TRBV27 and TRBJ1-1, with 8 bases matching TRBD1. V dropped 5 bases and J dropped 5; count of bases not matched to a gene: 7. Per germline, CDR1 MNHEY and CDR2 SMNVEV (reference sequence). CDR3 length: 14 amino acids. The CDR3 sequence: CASSTTGDWTEAFF. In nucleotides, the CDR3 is TGTGCCAGCAGTACGACAGGGGATTGGACTGAAGCTTTCTTT.

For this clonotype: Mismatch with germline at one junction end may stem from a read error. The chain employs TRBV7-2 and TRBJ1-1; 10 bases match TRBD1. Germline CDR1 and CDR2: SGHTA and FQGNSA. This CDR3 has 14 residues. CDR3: CAGSFGQGGTEAFF. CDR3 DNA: TGTGCCGGCAGCTTCGGACAGGGGGGGACTGAAGCTTTCTTT.

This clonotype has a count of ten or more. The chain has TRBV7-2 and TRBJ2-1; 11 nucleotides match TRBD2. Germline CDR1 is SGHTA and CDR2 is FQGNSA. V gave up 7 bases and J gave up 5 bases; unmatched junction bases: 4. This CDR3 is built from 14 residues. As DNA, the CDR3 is TGTGCCAGCAAGGTGACTAGCGGGGACAATGAGCAGTTCTTC. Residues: CASKVTSGDNEQFF.

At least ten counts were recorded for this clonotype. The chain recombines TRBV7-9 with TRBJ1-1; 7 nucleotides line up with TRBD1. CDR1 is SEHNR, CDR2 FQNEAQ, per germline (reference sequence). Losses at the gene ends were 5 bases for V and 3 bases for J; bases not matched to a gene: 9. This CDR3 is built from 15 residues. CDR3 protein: CASSQQTGWHTEAFF. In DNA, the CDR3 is TGTGCCAGCAGCCAACAGACAGGGTGGCACACTGAAGCTTTCTTT.

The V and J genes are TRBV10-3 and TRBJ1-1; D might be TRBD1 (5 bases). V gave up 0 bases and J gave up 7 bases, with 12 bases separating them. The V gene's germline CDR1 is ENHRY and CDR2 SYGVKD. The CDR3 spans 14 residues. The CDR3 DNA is TGTGCCATCAGTGAGTCGAAGGGGAGCGGTGAAGCTTTCTTT. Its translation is CAISESKGSGEAFF.

The CDR3, as DNA: TGTGCCAGCAGTTACTCGACGGAAGGGAAAAGGGGTCAGCCCCAGCATTTT. Its translation is CASSYSTEGKRGQPQHF. The chain links TRBV6-2 or TRBV6-3 to TRBJ1-5; tentatively, D is TRBD1 (5 bases). CDR3 length: 17 residues. Trimming stripped 0 bases from V and 6 bases from J, with 18 bases between. Germline V gene sequence: CDR1 MNHEY, CDR2 SVGEGT.

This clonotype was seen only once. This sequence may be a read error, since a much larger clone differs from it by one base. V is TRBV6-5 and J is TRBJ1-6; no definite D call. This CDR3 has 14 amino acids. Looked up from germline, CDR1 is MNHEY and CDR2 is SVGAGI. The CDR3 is CVSHRTANNSPLHF. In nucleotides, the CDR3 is TGTGTCAGCCACCGAACAGCCAATAATTCACCCCTCCACTTT.

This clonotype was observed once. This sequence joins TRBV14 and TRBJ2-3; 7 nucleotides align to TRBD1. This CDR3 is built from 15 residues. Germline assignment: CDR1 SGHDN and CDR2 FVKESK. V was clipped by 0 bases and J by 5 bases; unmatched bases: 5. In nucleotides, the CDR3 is TGTGCCAGCAGCCAAGATACAGGGGCAATAGATACGCAGTATTTT. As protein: CASSQDTGAIDTQYF.

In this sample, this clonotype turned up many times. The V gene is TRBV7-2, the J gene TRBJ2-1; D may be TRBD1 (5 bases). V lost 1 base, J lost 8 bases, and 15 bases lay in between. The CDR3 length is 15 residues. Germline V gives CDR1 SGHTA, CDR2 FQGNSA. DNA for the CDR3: TGTGCCAGCAGCTTAGAGGGTCTGGCCAGGGATGAGCAGTTCTTC. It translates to CASSLEGLARDEQFF.

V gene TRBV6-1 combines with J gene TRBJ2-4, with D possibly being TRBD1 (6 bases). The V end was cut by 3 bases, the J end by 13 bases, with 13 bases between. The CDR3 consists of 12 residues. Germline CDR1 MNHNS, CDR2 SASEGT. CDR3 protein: CASSELGQGQYF. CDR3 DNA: TGTGCCAGCAGTGAGCTTGGGCAGGGGCAGTACTTC.

CDR3 DNA sequence: TGTGCCAGTAGTAGTTCCCTCCGACTAGCGGGGGGTACCGGGGAGCTGTTTTTT. Translating gives CASSSSLRLAGGTGELFF. The V call is TRBV19, the J call TRBJ2-2, with 13 bases matching TRBD2. Losses at the gene ends were 4 bases for V and 5 bases for J; bases not matched to a gene: 10. This CDR3 is built from 18 residues. The germline V gene encodes CDR1 LNHDA and CDR2 SQIVND (reference sequence).

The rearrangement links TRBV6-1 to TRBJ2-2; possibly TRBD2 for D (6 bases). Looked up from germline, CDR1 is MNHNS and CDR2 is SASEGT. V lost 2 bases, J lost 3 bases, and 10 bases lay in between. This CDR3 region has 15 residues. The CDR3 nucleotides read TGTGCCAGCAGTGAACCGGAGGGATACACCGGGGAGCTGTTTTTT. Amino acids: CASSEPEGYTGELFF.

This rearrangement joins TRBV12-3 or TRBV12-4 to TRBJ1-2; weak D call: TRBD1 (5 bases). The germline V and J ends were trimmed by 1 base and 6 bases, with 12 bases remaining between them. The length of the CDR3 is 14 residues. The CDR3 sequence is CASSLGTTIDGYTF. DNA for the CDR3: TGTGCCAGCAGTTTAGGGACAACAATAGATGGCTACACCTTC.